This T cell receptor (beta chain) was sequenced during a study of shared T cell receptors in the human thymus. CDR1 GTSNPN and CDR2 SVGIG come from the germline V gene (reference sequence). The CDR3 spans 15 residues. J gave up 2 bases and V 3 bases, and 4 bases lay outside the gene matches. Produced via immunoSEQ multiplex PCR; TCRdb's table is partial and in-frame only. Of hundreds of thousands of clones listed, approximately 80% are singletons. These data also formed part of another study, on human thymus T cells. Turning to that study: The sample donors, healthy Finnish infants, were having corrective surgery for congenital heart defects. Thymic material originated from resections removed in the course of corrective heart surgery. Gene usage (both V and J) appeared biased in thymic and blood repertoires. Related studies found that unrelated individuals share highly overlapping thymic repertoires.

The genes are TRBV30 and TRBJ1-5, with TRBD1 identical over 10 bases. The sequence came from a boy under two years old with a congenital heart defect. Sequencing was done on a sample of thymocytes. The CDR3: CAWSPGTGGNQPQHF. The CDR3 DNA is TGTGCCTGGAGCCCGGGGACAGGGGGCAATCAGCCCCAGCATTTT.